A selection of T cell receptor beta chains follows, all from one sample in a study of blood T cell repertoires in COVID-19. Measured with immunoSEQ multiplex PCR; TCRdb has only the in-frame clones, and not every one. In the table there are tens of thousands of clones, around 92% of which are singletons. Source material: peripheral blood. The receptor set was obtained from a human donor in a cohort sampled during active COVID-19. Both conserved end residues are trimmed from each CDR3. D genes are given only for firm matches.

v_call: TRBV19; j_call: TRBJ1-1; d_call: TRBD1; cdr3_aa: ASSIDPWDRGRTEAF
v_call: TRBV7-9; j_call: TRBJ2-5; d_call: TRBD2; cdr3_aa: ASSSVAGTETQY
v_call: TRBV15; j_call: TRBJ2-1; d_call: TRBD1; cdr3_aa: ATSSQQGIWDEQF
v_call: TRBV30; j_call: TRBJ2-2; d_call: NA; cdr3_aa: AWRFGGRTGELF
v_call: TRBV2; j_call: TRBJ2-3; d_call: TRBD2; cdr3_aa: ASSEGSGGLTDTQY
v_call: TRBV19; j_call: TRBJ2-1; d_call: NA; cdr3_aa: ASSTLLQGGWAHEQF
v_call: TRBV20-1; j_call: TRBJ2-1; d_call: TRBD2; cdr3_aa: SASGGGTSGGPSRNEQF
v_call: TRBV28; j_call: TRBJ2-1; d_call: TRBD1; cdr3_aa: ASSFSSLGQGAFNEQF
v_call: TRBV5-1; j_call: TRBJ2-5; d_call: NA; cdr3_aa: ASSSQGIQETQY
v_call: TRBV19; j_call: TRBJ1-4; d_call: NA; cdr3_aa: ASSIYGRTATNEKLF
v_call: TRBV6-5; j_call: TRBJ2-7; d_call: NA; cdr3_aa: ASSYREFGGEQY
v_call: TRBV5-4; j_call: TRBJ2-1; d_call: NA; cdr3_aa: ASSFGAGGRSDEQF
v_call: TRBV7-8; j_call: TRBJ2-2; d_call: TRBD1; cdr3_aa: ASSPGQGTTGELF
v_call: TRBV4-2; j_call: TRBJ1-2; d_call: TRBD1; cdr3_aa: ASSQGRGDRVYGYT
v_call: TRBV21-1; j_call: TRBJ2-7; d_call: NA; cdr3_aa: ASSHSGQGVFHEQY
v_call: TRBV24-1; j_call: TRBJ2-3; d_call: TRBD2; cdr3_aa: ATSSGGTSTDTQY
v_call: TRBV7-6; j_call: TRBJ2-1; d_call: TRBD1; cdr3_aa: ASSTGTGSYNEQF
v_call: TRBV27; j_call: TRBJ2-5; d_call: NA; cdr3_aa: ASSLSARFQETQY
v_call: TRBV5-8; j_call: TRBJ2-7; d_call: TRBD1; cdr3_aa: ASSRDSQSYEQY
v_call: TRBV7-3; j_call: TRBJ2-1; d_call: TRBD2; cdr3_aa: ASSLRLAGFSEQF
v_call: TRBV18; j_call: TRBJ2-5; d_call: NA; cdr3_aa: ASSPPTLRETQY
v_call: TRBV18; j_call: TRBJ2-7; d_call: NA; cdr3_aa: ASSPNALPGEQY
v_call: TRBV27; j_call: TRBJ2-2; d_call: TRBD2; cdr3_aa: ASTPGGGNTGELF
v_call: TRBV5-6; j_call: TRBJ2-5; d_call: NA; cdr3_aa: ASSLRWNRGKTQY
v_call: TRBV19; j_call: TRBJ1-5; d_call: TRBD1; cdr3_aa: ASRAGTGGMGNQPQH
v_call: TRBV3-1/TRBV3-2; j_call: TRBJ1-1; d_call: NA; cdr3_aa: ASRRGNWGTEAF
v_call: TRBV11-2; j_call: TRBJ2-3; d_call: NA; cdr3_aa: ASSLDVAGLITDTQY
v_call: TRBV20-1; j_call: TRBJ2-3; d_call: NA; cdr3_aa: SASRDTQY
v_call: TRBV6-5; j_call: TRBJ1-2; d_call: NA; cdr3_aa: ASSYGGPYGYT
v_call: TRBV9; j_call: TRBJ1-3; d_call: NA; cdr3_aa: ASSVGVRGSGNTIY
v_call: TRBV7-8; j_call: TRBJ2-7; d_call: NA; cdr3_aa: ASSGYRSSYEQY
v_call: TRBV5-6; j_call: TRBJ2-5; d_call: NA; cdr3_aa: ASSLRSKETQY
v_call: TRBV4-3; j_call: TRBJ2-5; d_call: TRBD1; cdr3_aa: ASSQGTGTQETQY
v_call: TRBV4-1; j_call: TRBJ2-3; d_call: NA; cdr3_aa: ASSHITGRYADTQY
v_call: TRBV3-1/TRBV3-2; j_call: TRBJ2-1; d_call: TRBD2; cdr3_aa: ASSLNGGRGGANEQF
v_call: TRBV27; j_call: TRBJ1-6; d_call: NA; cdr3_aa: ASSVTGYNSPLH
v_call: TRBV5-1; j_call: TRBJ1-5; d_call: NA; cdr3_aa: ASSLGSGDHQPQH
v_call: TRBV12-3/TRBV12-4; j_call: TRBJ2-5; d_call: NA; cdr3_aa: ASSFSETQY
v_call: TRBV12-3/TRBV12-4; j_call: TRBJ1-2; d_call: NA; cdr3_aa: ASSSQGDYGYT
v_call: TRBV7-9; j_call: TRBJ2-7; d_call: NA; cdr3_aa: ASSLDERYPPSYEQY
v_call: TRBV19; j_call: TRBJ2-3; d_call: TRBD1; cdr3_aa: ASRAGQASTDTQY
v_call: TRBV2; j_call: TRBJ2-6; d_call: NA; cdr3_aa: ASSKTGGTSGANVLT
v_call: TRBV12-3/TRBV12-4; j_call: TRBJ1-6; d_call: NA; cdr3_aa: ASSPGDSPLH
v_call: TRBV5-6; j_call: TRBJ2-7; d_call: TRBD1; cdr3_aa: ASSFYGDRARYEQY
v_call: TRBV12-3/TRBV12-4; j_call: TRBJ1-6; d_call: NA; cdr3_aa: ASSQDYNSPLH
v_call: TRBV4-1; j_call: TRBJ2-1; d_call: NA; cdr3_aa: ASSQGPATAYNEQF
v_call: TRBV30; j_call: TRBJ2-3; d_call: TRBD2; cdr3_aa: AWRPSGNTDTQY
v_call: TRBV7-9; j_call: TRBJ1-6; d_call: NA; cdr3_aa: ASSLGGSPLH